The 10 T cell receptor beta chains listed next were all sequenced from one sample in a study of control samples from healthy donors and cancer patients. This table comes from immunoSEQ multiplex PCR, and its TCRdb copy is limited to in-frame clones, with some not included. The top ten hold about 3% of the sample, which has 130,000 to 150,000 clones, approximately 92% seen once. Sequenced: blood. Receptor source: a man aged 30 to 39 in good health.

The chain carries TRBV11-2 and TRBJ2-2; D unresolved. The length of the CDR3 is 14 residues. Trimming stripped 7 bases from V and 3 bases from J, with 12 bases between. Germline CDR1 reads SGHAT; CDR2 reads FQNNGV. The DNA for the CDR3 is TGTGCCAGCACCGTACTACAGTACACCGGGGAGCTGTTTTTT. Translation gives CASTVLQYTGELFF.

The rearrangement links TRBV12-3 or TRBV12-4 to TRBJ2-2; 10 nucleotides line up with TRBD1. Trimming took 8 bases from V and 13 from J; bases not matched to a gene: 4. This CDR3 spans 11 amino acids. The CDR3 reads CASRRDRGLFF. CDR3 DNA: TGTGCCAGCCGCCGGGACAGGGGGCTGTTTTTT.

CDR3 region: CSVASNYGYTF. The CDR3 bases are TGCAGCGTTGCCTCTAACTATGGCTACACCTTC. The J gene is TRBJ1-2, the V gene TRBV29-1; no clear D. CDR3 length equals 11 residues. Germline values: CDR1 SQVTM, CDR2 ANQGSEA. Trimming stripped 4 bases from V and 0 bases from J, with 3 bases between.

V and J are TRBV7-9 and TRBJ1-2; 8 nucleotides agree with TRBD1. CDR3 size: 19 residues. V trimming: 4 bases; J trimming: 1 base; junction bases outside the gene matches: 17. CDR1 and CDR2 from the germline V gene are SEHNR and FQNEAQ (reference sequence). The CDR3 region has the DNA TGTGCCAGCAGCTCACAACAGGGGGTTACTGTTTTGGGTAACTATGGCTACACCTTC. This sequence encodes CASSSQQGVTVLGNYGYTF.

This chain connects TRBV5-5 to TRBJ1-6, with a weak D call TRBD1 (5 bases). The CDR3 has 16 amino acids. Trimming took off 1 base at V and 4 bases at J, with 12 bases between the two ends. Germline V gene data show CDR1 as SGHKS and CDR2 as YYEKEE (reference sequence). DNA of the CDR3: TGTGCCAGCAGCTTGTTGGGGGACTCATATAATTCACCCCTCCACTTT. Amino acids: CASSLLGDSYNSPLHF. Full variable domain (remainder filled in from reference TRBV5-5 and TRBJ1-6): DAGVTQSPTHLIKTRGQQVTLRCSPISGHKSVSWYQQVLGQGPQFIFQYYEKEERGRGNFPDRFSARQFPNYSSELNVNALLLGDSALYLCASSLLGDSYNSPLHFGNGTRLTVT.

The gene calls are TRBV20-1 and TRBJ2-4; D uncertain. Germline V gene lookup returns CDR1 DFQATT and CDR2 SNEGSKA (reference sequence). The CDR3 has 11 residues. Trimming took off 7 bases at V and 0 bases at J, with 4 bases between the two ends. The CDR3 bases are TGCAGTGGACTAGCCAAAAACATTCAGTACTTC. Translated, it gives CSGLAKNIQYF.

The genes are TRBV7-3 and TRBJ1-1; 9 bases are a match to TRBD1. This CDR3 contains 14 residues. From germline, CDR1 is SGHTA and CDR2 FQGTGA. With 6 bases clipped from V and 3 bases from J, the junction kept 5 bases outside the gene matches. CDR3 bases: TGTGCCAGCAGTGTAGACAGGGGGGACACTGAAGCTTTCTTT. It codes for CASSVDRGDTEAFF.

The V and J genes are TRBV7-2 and TRBJ1-5; unclear D gene. The CDR3 loop spans 16 amino acids. The V end was cut by 1 base, the J end by 0 bases, with 10 bases between. The germline CDR1 and CDR2 sequences are SGHTA and FQGNSA. In DNA, the CDR3 is TGTGCCAGCAGCTTAGTTTCGTTGGGTAGCAATCAGCCCCAGCATTTT. As protein: CASSLVSLGSNQPQHF.

The V gene is TRBV7-3, the J gene TRBJ1-6; D call uncertain. Germline V gene data show CDR1 as SGHTA and CDR2 as FQGTGA. Trimming shortened V by 4 bases and J by 7 bases, and 14 bases separated the two germline ends. The CDR3 runs 15 residues. The CDR3 nucleotides are TGTGCCAGCAGCTCCGATGGGGAGTTGAATTCACCCCTCCACTTT. Its protein product is CASSSDGELNSPLHF.

This chain connects TRBV9 to TRBJ1-4; D gene ambiguous. This CDR3 spans 16 amino acids. CDR1 and CDR2 from the germline V gene are SGDLS and YYNGEE. V was pared by 1 base and J by 0 bases, with 10 bases between. CDR3 protein: CASSVNSGTTNEKLFF. As DNA, the CDR3 is TGTGCCAGCAGCGTAAATTCGGGAACAACTAATGAAAAACTGTTTTTT.